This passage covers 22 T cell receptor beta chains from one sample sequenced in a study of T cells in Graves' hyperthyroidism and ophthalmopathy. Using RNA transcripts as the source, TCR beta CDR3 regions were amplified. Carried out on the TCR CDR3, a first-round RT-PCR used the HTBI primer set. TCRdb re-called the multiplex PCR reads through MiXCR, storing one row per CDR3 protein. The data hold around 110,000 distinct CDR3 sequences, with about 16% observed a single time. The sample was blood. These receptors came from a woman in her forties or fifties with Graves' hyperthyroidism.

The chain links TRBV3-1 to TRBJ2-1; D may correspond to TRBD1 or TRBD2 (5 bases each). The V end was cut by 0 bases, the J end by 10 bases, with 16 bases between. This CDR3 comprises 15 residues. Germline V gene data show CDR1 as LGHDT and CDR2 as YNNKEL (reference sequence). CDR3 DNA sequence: TGTGCCAGCAGCCAAGATAGACAGCGGCACAGGGAGCAGTTCTTC. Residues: CASSQDRQRHREQFF.

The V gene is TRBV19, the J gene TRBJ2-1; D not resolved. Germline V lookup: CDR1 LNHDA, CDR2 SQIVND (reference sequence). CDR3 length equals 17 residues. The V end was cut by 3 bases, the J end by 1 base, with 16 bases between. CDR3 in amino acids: CASSINRRKTSYNEQFF. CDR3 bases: TGTGCCAGTAGTATTAATAGGCGGAAGACTTCCTACAATGAGCAGTTCTTC.

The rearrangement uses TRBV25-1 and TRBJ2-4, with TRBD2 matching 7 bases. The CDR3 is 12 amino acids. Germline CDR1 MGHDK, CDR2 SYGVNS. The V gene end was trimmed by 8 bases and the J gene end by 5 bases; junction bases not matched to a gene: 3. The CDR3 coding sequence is TGTGCCAGCCGTGCGGGAGAAAACATTCAGTACTTC. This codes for CASRAGENIQYF.

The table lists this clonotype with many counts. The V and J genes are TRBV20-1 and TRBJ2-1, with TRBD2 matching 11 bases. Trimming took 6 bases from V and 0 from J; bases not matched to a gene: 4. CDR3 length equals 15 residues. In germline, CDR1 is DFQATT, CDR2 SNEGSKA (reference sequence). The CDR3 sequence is CSALAGGLSYNEQFF. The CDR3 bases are TGCAGTGCCCTAGCGGGAGGCCTCTCCTACAATGAGCAGTTCTTC.

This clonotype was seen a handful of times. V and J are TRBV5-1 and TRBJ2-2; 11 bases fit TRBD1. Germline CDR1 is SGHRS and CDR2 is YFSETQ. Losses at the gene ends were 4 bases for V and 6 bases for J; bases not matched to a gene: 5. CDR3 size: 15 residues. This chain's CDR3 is CASSQDRGLAGELFF. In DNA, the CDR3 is TGCGCCAGCAGCCAGGACAGGGGGCTGGCCGGGGAGCTGTTTTTT.

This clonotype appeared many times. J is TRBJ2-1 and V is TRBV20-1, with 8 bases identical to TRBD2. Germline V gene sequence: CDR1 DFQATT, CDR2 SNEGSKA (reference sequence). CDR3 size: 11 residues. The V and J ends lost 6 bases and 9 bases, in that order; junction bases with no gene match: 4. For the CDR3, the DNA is TGCAGTGCAGGGACTAGGGGTGAGCAGTTCTTC. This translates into CSAGTRGEQFF.

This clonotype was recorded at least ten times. Written as DNA, the CDR3 is TGCGCCAGCAGTGACAGCGGGATAGGGAATGAGCAGTTCTTC. It yields the protein CASSDSGIGNEQFF. This chain links TRBV10-1 with TRBJ2-1; 7 bases are shared with TRBD2. The germline CDR1 and CDR2 sequences are WNHNN and SYGVQD (reference sequence). The V gene end was trimmed by 3 bases and the J gene end by 7 bases; junction bases not matched to a gene: 6. The CDR3 sequence is 14 residues long.

DNA of the CDR3: TGCAGTGCTAGAGTGGGGGCCGGGACTAGCGGGGGAAATGAGCAGTTCTTC. It specifies CSARVGAGTSGGNEQFF. The chain has TRBV20-1 and TRBJ2-1; 14 bases align to TRBD2. V lost 1 base to trimming and J lost 7 bases; unmatched junction nucleotides: 9. Germline V gives CDR1 DFQATT, CDR2 SNEGSKA (reference sequence). This CDR3 has 17 amino acids.

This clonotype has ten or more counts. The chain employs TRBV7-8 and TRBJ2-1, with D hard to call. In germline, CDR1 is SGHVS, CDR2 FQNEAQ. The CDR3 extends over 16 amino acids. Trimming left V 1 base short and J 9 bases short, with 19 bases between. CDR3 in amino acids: CASSLESGDLWGEQFF. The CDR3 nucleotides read TGTGCCAGCAGCTTAGAGTCTGGGGATCTTTGGGGTGAGCAGTTCTTC.

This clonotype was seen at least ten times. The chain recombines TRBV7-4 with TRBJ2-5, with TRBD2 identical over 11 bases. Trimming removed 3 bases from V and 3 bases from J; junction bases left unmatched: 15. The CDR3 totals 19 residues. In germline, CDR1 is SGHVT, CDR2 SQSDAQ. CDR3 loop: CASSLGSGSSSGRKETQYF. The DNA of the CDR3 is TGTGCCAGCAGCTTGGGGTCAGGGTCATCTAGCGGGAGGAAAGAGACCCAGTACTTC.

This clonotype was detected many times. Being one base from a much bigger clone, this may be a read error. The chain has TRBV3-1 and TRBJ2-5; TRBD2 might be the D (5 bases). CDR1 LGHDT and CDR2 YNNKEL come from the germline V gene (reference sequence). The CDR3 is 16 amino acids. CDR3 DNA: TGTGCCAGCAGCCAAATCGCTAGCAGGATACAAGGGACCCAGTACTTC. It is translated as CASSQIASRIQGTQYF.

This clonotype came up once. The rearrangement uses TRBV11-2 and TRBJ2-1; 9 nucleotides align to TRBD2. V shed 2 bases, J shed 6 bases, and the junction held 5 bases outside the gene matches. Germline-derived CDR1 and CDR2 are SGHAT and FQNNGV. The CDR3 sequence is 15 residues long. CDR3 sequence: CASSLRREGRNEQFF. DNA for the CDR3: TGTGCCAGCAGCTTACGGCGGGAGGGCCGCAATGAGCAGTTCTTC.

In DNA form, the CDR3 reads TGTGCCACCACTAGCGACTCCTACGAGCAGTACTTC. It yields the protein CATTSDSYEQYF. The rearrangement joins TRBV3-1 to TRBJ2-7, with 7 nucleotides matching TRBD2. The V gene end was trimmed by 10 bases and the J gene end by 0 bases; junction bases not matched to a gene: 3. This CDR3 spans 12 amino acids. Germline V gives CDR1 LGHDT, CDR2 YNNKEL (reference sequence).

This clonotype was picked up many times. In DNA form, the CDR3 reads TGTGCCAGCAGCTCTATCCGGGGGGATCAAGAGACCCAGTACTTC. This codes for CASSSIRGDQETQYF. The rearrangement joins TRBV11-2 to TRBJ2-5; 7 bases are shared with TRBD2. CDR3 length: 15 residues. The junction had 7 bases not matched to a gene; V was cut back by 4 bases and J by 2 bases. Germline-derived CDR1 and CDR2 are SGHAT and FQNNGV. Full variable domain (outside the CDR3, taken from reference TRBV11-2 and TRBJ2-5): EAGVAQSPRYKIIEKRQSVAFWCNPISGHATLYWYQQILGQGPKLLIQFQNNGVVDDSQLPKDRFSAERLKGVDSTLKIQPAKLEDSAVYLCASSSIRGDQETQYFGPGTRLLVL.

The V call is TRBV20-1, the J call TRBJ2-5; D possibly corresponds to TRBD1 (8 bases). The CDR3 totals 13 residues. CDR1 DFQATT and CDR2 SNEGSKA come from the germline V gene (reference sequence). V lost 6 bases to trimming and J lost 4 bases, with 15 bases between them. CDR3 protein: CSASTGEGETQYF. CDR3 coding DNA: TGCAGTGCGTCGACAGGGGAGGGAGAGACCCAGTACTTC.

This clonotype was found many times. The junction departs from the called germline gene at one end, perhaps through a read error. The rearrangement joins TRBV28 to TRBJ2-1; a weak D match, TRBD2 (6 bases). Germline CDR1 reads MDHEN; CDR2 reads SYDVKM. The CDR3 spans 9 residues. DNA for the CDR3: TGTGCCAGCAGCCCCGGGACTGTCTTC. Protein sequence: CASSPGTVF.

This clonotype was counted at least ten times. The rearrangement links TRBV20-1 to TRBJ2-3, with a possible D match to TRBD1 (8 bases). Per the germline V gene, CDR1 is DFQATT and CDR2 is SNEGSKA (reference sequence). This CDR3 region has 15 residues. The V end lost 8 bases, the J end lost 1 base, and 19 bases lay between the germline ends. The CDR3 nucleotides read TGCAGTCCGGGAGGACAGGGAACGGGCACAGATACGCAGTATTTT. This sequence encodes CSPGGQGTGTDTQYF.

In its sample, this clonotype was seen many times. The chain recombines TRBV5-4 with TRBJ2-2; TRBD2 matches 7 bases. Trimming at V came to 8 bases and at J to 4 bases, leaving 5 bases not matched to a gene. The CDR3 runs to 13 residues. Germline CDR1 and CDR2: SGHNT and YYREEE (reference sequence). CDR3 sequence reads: CASSREPTGELFF. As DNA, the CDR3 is TGTGCCAGTTCGCGGGAGCCCACCGGGGAGCTGTTTTTT.

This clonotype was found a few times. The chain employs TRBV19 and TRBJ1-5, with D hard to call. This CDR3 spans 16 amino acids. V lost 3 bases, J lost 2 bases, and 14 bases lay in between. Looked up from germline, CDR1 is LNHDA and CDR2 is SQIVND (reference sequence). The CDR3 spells CASSMWRDKGNQPQHF. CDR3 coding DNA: TGTGCCAGTAGTATGTGGAGGGATAAGGGCAATCAGCCCCAGCATTTT.

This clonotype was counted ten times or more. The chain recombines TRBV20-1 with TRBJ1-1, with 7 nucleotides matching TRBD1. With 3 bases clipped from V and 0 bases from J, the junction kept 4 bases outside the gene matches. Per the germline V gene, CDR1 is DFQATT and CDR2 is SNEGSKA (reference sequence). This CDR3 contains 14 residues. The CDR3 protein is CSARRGRMNTEAFF. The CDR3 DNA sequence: TGCAGTGCTAGGAGGGGGCGCATGAACACTGAAGCTTTCTTT.

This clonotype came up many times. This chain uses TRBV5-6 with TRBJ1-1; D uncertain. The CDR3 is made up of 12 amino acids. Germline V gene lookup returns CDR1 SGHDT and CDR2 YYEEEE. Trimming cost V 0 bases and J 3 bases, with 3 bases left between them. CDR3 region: CASSLVDTEAFF. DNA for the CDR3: TGTGCCAGCAGCTTGGTTGACACTGAAGCTTTCTTT.

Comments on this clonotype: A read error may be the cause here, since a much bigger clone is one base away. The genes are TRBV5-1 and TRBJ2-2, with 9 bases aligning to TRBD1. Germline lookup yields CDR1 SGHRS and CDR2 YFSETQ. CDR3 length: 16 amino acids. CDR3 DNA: TGCGCCAGCAGCTCTCAGGGACAGGGCTTTTCCGGGGAGCTGTCTTTT. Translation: CASSSQGQGFSGELSF. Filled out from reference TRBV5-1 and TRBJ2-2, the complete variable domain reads KAGVTQTPRYLIKTRGQQVTLSCSPISGHRSVSWYQQTPGQGLQFLFEYFSETQRNKGNFPGRFSGRQFSNSRSEMNVSTLELGDSALYLCASSSQGQGFSGELSFGEGSRLTVL.